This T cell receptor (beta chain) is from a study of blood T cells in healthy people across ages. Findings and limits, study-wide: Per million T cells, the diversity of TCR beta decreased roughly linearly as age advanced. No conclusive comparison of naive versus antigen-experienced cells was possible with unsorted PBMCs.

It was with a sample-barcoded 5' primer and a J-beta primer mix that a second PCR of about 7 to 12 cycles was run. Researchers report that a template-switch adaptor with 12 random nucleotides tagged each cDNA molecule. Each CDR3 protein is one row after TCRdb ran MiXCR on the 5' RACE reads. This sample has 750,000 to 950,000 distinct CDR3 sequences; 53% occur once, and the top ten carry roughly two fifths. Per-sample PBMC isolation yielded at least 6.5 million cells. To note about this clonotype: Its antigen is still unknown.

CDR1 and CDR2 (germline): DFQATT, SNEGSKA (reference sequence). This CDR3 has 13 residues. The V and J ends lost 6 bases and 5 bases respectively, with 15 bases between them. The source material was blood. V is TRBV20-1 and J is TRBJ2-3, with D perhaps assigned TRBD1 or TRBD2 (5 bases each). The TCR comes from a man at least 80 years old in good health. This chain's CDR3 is CSAQGGGVDTQYF. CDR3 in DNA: TGCAGTGCCCAAGGTGGGGGAGTAGATACGCAGTATTTT.